These 21 T cell receptor beta chains were sequenced from one sample in a study of blood T cell dynamics during melanoma immunotherapy. As for time point: pre-treatment baseline. Sequencing used immunoSEQ multiplex PCR; TCRdb keeps in-frame clones, though not all of them. The sample carries about 10,000 clones, around four fifths recorded once. The source was blood, collected from a patient treated with checkpoint blockade. These receptors were collected from a human donor with melanoma.

The chain joins TRBV7-9 to TRBJ2-1, with D possibly matching TRBD2 (5 bases). Trimming shortened V by 5 bases and J by 5 bases, and 13 bases separated the two germline ends. The CDR3 runs 14 residues. Germline V lookup: CDR1 SEHNR, CDR2 FQNEAQ (reference sequence). The CDR3 sequence: CASSPGSSNNEQFF. CDR3 in DNA: TGTGCCAGCAGCCCTGGGAGTTCTAACAATGAGCAGTTCTTC.

The J gene is TRBJ2-7, the V gene TRBV19, with D possibly being TRBD2 (6 bases). Germline V gene data show CDR1 as LNHDA and CDR2 as SQIVND (reference sequence). The CDR3 runs to 13 residues. V gave up 5 bases and J gave up 2 bases, with 10 bases separating them. The CDR3 here is CASSYPGAYEQYV. The CDR3 region has the DNA TGTGCCAGTAGTTATCCGGGGGCCTACGAGCAGTACGTC.

The chain carries TRBV2 and TRBJ1-6, with a weak D call TRBD1 (5 bases). With 6 bases removed from V and 10 bases from J, the gap between germline ends came to 16 bases. The CDR3 is 14 amino acids. Per the germline V gene, CDR1 is SNHLY and CDR2 is FYNNEI. The CDR3 loop is CASSPGTSSSPLHF. The CDR3 DNA follows: TGTGCCAGCAGCCCGGGGACCTCGAGCTCACCCCTCCACTTT.

The V and J genes are TRBV4-1 and TRBJ1-6; 7 nucleotides line up with TRBD1. From germline, CDR1 is MGHRA and CDR2 YSYEKL. The CDR3 length is 17 residues. With 10 bases clipped from V and 0 bases from J, the junction kept 12 bases outside the gene matches. The CDR3 loop reads CATGPGTASSYNSPLHF. DNA for the CDR3: TGCGCCACCGGACCCGGGACAGCCAGCTCCTATAATTCACCCCTCCACTTT.

Here the CDR3 DNA reads TGCGCCAGCGGAGGCCCGGGTTCAGCCCAGCATTTT. Protein: CASGGPGSAQHF. The chain recombines TRBV5-1 with TRBJ1-5, with D uncertain. The length of the CDR3 is 12 residues. Deletions cut 7 bases from V and 11 bases from J, with 16 bases between. Germline CDR1 and CDR2: SGHRS and YFSETQ.

Points on this clone: An end of the junction does not agree with germline; a read error may underlie this. The rearrangement joins TRBV7-9 to TRBJ1-4; 7 bases agree with TRBD1. This CDR3 region has 16 residues. The germline CDR1 and CDR2 sequences are SEHNR and FQNEAQ (reference sequence). The CDR3 DNA sequence: TGTGCCAGCAGTTTAGGGACAGCTTTGACTAATGAAAAACTGTTTTTT. It specifies CASSLGTALTNEKLFF.

The chain links TRBV9 to TRBJ2-2, with 8 nucleotides matching TRBD2. V lost 0 bases and J lost 6; bases outside the gene matches: 4. This CDR3 comprises 15 residues. Looked up from germline, CDR1 is SGDLS and CDR2 is YYNGEE. The CDR3 loop reads CASSVVAGPAGELFF. DNA of the CDR3: TGTGCCAGCAGCGTAGTAGCGGGGCCGGCCGGGGAGCTGTTTTTT.

The chain uses TRBV28 and TRBJ2-5; a possible D gene is TRBD2 (7 bases). The ends were cut back, 5 bases at V and 6 bases at J, with 19 bases in the middle. The CDR3 consists of 15 residues. Per the germline V gene, CDR1 is MDHEN and CDR2 is SYDVKM. The CDR3 bases are TGTGCCAGCAGTCTACCTAGTGGGGGGGCAAAGACCCAGTACTTC. As protein: CASSLPSGGAKTQYF.

The chain links TRBV6-1 to TRBJ1-1; D is ambiguous. The CDR3 is 15 residues long. Germline V lookup: CDR1 MNHNS, CDR2 SASEGT. Trimming pared 1 base from V and 6 bases from J, leaving 15 bases between. The CDR3 here is CASSEGTAGIPEAFF. DNA for the CDR3: TGTGCCAGCAGTGAAGGAACGGCCGGGATCCCTGAAGCTTTCTTT.

The table lists this clone with a few counts. The genes are TRBV27 and TRBJ2-2; 11 nucleotides line up with TRBD2. The CDR3 sequence is 16 residues long. The V and J ends lost 5 bases and 7 bases, in that order; junction bases with no gene match: 9. CDR1 MNHEY and CDR2 SMNVEV come from the germline V gene (reference sequence). The CDR3 nucleotides are TGTGCCAGCAGTCCACTAGCGGGAGACCGAATCGGGGAGCTGTTTTTT. Encoded protein: CASSPLAGDRIGELFF.

V gene TRBV6-6 combines with J gene TRBJ1-3; 8 nucleotides agree with TRBD1. Germline assignment: CDR1 MNHNY and CDR2 SVGAGI (reference sequence). This CDR3 has 11 amino acids. With 8 bases clipped from V and 11 bases from J, the junction kept 5 bases outside the gene matches. For the CDR3, the DNA is TGTGCCAGCGGGGAGACAGGGGCCATATATTTT. This gives the protein CASGETGAIYF.

This clone was recorded only once. The chain combines TRBV2 with TRBJ2-5; D may match TRBD1 or TRBD2 (5 bases each). Trimming removed 6 bases at V and 4 bases at J, with 15 bases between. Looked up from germline, CDR1 is SNHLY and CDR2 is FYNNEI. This CDR3 contains 14 residues. CDR3 nucleotides: TGTGCCAGCAGAGCCACTAGTGGGGGAGAGACCCAGTACTTC. It codes for CASRATSGGETQYF.

The chain recombines TRBV19 with TRBJ2-4; D not resolved. V lost 0 bases and J 4 bases, leaving 4 bases between the germline ends. The CDR3 length is 13 residues. Germline CDR1 is LNHDA and CDR2 is SQIVND (reference sequence). The CDR3 loop is CASSIEPKNIQYF. CDR3 coding DNA: TGTGCCAGTAGTATAGAGCCGAAAAACATTCAGTACTTC. Complete variable domain (other parts from reference TRBV19 and TRBJ2-4): DGGITQSPKYLFRKEGQNVTLSCEQNLNHDAMYWYRQDPGQGLRLIYYSQIVNDFQKGDIAEGYSVSREKKESFPLTVTSAQKNPTAFYLCASSIEPKNIQYFGAGTRLSVL.

This chain links TRBV18 with TRBJ2-3; 9 nucleotides align to TRBD2. Germline trimming cut 4 bases from V and 0 bases from J; bases unmatched to any gene: 8. Germline values: CDR1 KGHSH, CDR2 LQKENI. The CDR3 runs 17 residues. The CDR3 sequence: CASSLFRLAESTDTQYF. The DNA for the CDR3 is TGTGCCAGCTCACTATTCCGACTAGCGGAGAGCACAGATACGCAGTATTTT.

The chain has TRBV15 and TRBJ1-2; no definite D call. Germline V gene data show CDR1 as LNHNV and CDR2 as YYDKDF (reference sequence). This CDR3 is 13 amino acids long. The V end was cut by 5 bases, the J end by 3 bases, with 10 bases between. The CDR3 coding sequence is TGTGCCACCAGCTTTACACGGGACTATGGCTACACCTTC. Residues: CATSFTRDYGYTF.

The chain recombines TRBV4-1 with TRBJ1-3; D remains unclear. Germline values: CDR1 MGHRA, CDR2 YSYEKL. CDR3 length: 13 residues. V dropped 2 bases and J dropped 6 bases, with 8 bases sitting between them. The CDR3 DNA reads TGCGCCAGCAGCCAAACCGAGATAAACACCATATATTTT. Encoded protein: CASSQTEINTIYF.

The V call is TRBV5-4, the J call TRBJ1-2; D remains ambiguous. The CDR3 spans 14 residues. V lost 4 bases, J lost 8 bases, and 18 bases lay in between. From germline, CDR1 is SGHNT and CDR2 YYREEE (reference sequence). The CDR3 loop is CASSPDQRTGGYTF. CDR3 bases: TGTGCCAGCAGCCCGGATCAAAGGACGGGGGGCTACACCTTC.

The chain has TRBV6-5 and TRBJ1-1, with D unresolved. The V and J ends lost 6 bases and 0 bases respectively, with 2 bases between them. The CDR3 length is 11 residues. Per the germline V gene, CDR1 is MNHEY and CDR2 is SVGAGI. The CDR3 bases are TGTGCCAGCAGAATGAACACTGAAGCTTTCTTT. Its protein product is CASRMNTEAFF.

J is TRBJ2-5 and V is TRBV11-2, with 9 bases that match TRBD2. Germline values: CDR1 SGHAT, CDR2 FQNNGV. The CDR3 runs 16 residues. After removal of 5 bases from V and 3 bases from J, the junction contained 10 bases not matched to a gene. Written as DNA, the CDR3 is TGTGCCAGCAGCCCAAGGGCTAGCGGGGTAAAAGAGACCCAGTACTTC. This translates into CASSPRASGVKETQYF.

This chain joins TRBV6-6 and TRBJ2-7; D possibly uses TRBD1 or TRBD2 (5 bases each). Germline V gene lookup returns CDR1 MNHNY and CDR2 SVGAGI (reference sequence). V lost 6 bases and J 3 bases, leaving 12 bases between the germline ends. There are 13 residues in the CDR3. DNA for the CDR3: TGTGCCAGCAGCCGGGACGGAAGCTACGAGCAGTACTTC. It translates to CASSRDGSYEQYF.

The chain links TRBV2 to TRBJ2-7; D not resolved. The CDR3 sequence is 12 residues long. Germline assignment: CDR1 SNHLY and CDR2 FYNNEI. Trimming left V 10 bases short and J 3 bases short, with 13 bases between. Here the CDR3 reads CATRGRLYEQYV. In DNA, the CDR3 is TGTGCCACCCGAGGCCGCCTCTACGAGCAGTACGTC.